The 18 T cell receptor beta chains below were found in one sample sequenced in a study of liver allograft versus peripheral blood T cells. Study in general: Transplanted livers and recipients' peripheral blood had their T cell receptor repertoires compared.

TCRdb reprocessed the reads with MiXCR, giving one entry per CDR3 protein. The repertoire holds around 15,000 distinct CDR3 sequences, with around 21% as singletons. The receptor source for this set is a human patient who had a liver transplant. Some of the T cells might come from the graft donor.

The chain uses TRBV12-3 or TRBV12-4 and TRBJ1-2, with D maybe TRBD1 (5 bases). Deletions cut 6 bases from V and 7 bases from J, with 9 bases between. This CDR3 has 11 amino acids. CDR3: CASSRGTGYTF. The DNA for the CDR3 is TGTGCCAGCAGCCGGGGGACTGGCTACACCTTC.

This clonotype is judged medium-sized (0.01 to 0.1%). This sequence joins TRBV6-2 or TRBV6-3 and TRBJ2-7; weak D call: TRBD2 (7 bases). The CDR3 loop spans 14 amino acids. Germline CDR1 reads MNHEY; CDR2 reads SVGEGT. V was cut by 2 bases and J by 3 bases, with 11 bases left in between. CDR3: CASSYEGGVYEQYF. The CDR3 coding sequence is TGTGCCAGCAGTTACGAGGGGGGGGTCTACGAGCAGTACTTC.

The chain combines TRBV7-2 with TRBJ2-5; the match to TRBD1 covers 8 bases. The CDR3 consists of 15 residues. Trimming took 5 bases from V and 5 from J; bases not matched to a gene: 10. Germline V gives CDR1 SGHTA, CDR2 FQGNSA. In nucleotides, the CDR3 is TGTGCCAGCAGCCAAAACACAGGGGGAGGCGAGACCCAGTACTTC. Amino acid sequence: CASSQNTGGGETQYF.

This clonotype was found a few times. J is TRBJ1-5 and V is TRBV19; D is perhaps TRBD1 (5 bases). With 1 base removed from V and 0 bases from J, the gap between germline ends came to 16 bases. The germline gives CDR1 LNHDA, CDR2 SQIVND (reference sequence). The CDR3 covers 18 residues. This chain's CDR3 is CASSIARSQGYSNQPQHF. CDR3 nucleotides: TGTGCCAGTAGTATAGCACGGAGTCAGGGATATAGCAATCAGCCCCAGCATTTT. The complete variable domain, with remaining parts taken from reference TRBV19 and TRBJ1-5, reads DGGITQSPKYLFRKEGQNVTLSCEQNLNHDAMYWYRQDPGQGLRLIYYSQIVNDFQKGDIAEGYSVSREKKESFPLTVTSAQKNPTAFYLCASSIARSQGYSNQPQHFGDGTRLSIL.

This clonotype is medium-sized by share. The rearrangement uses TRBV6-5 and TRBJ2-7, with D hard to call. Germline V gene lookup returns CDR1 MNHEY and CDR2 SVGAGI. CDR3 length equals 11 residues. V was clipped by 5 bases and J by 4 bases, with 6 bases between them. The CDR3 loop reads CASSETYEQYF. DNA for the CDR3: TGTGCCAGCAGTGAAACGTACGAGCAGTACTTC.

This clonotype qualifies as medium-sized. A read error may produce the germline difference seen at one junction end. J is TRBJ2-5 and V is TRBV24-1, with D possibly being TRBD1 or TRBD2 (5 bases each). In germline, CDR1 is KGHDR, CDR2 SFDVKD. This CDR3 has 16 amino acids. The CDR3 sequence is CATSDLGRADQETQYF. CDR3 DNA sequence: TGTGCCACCAGTGATCTGGGGCGGGCGGACCAGGAGACCCAGTACTTC.

J is TRBJ2-5 and V is TRBV28; D is possibly TRBD2 (6 bases). Trimming took off 11 bases at V and 5 bases at J, with 18 bases between the two ends. Germline lookup yields CDR1 MDHEN and CDR2 SYDVKM. The CDR3 runs 13 residues. The CDR3 loop is CAALARGRETQYF. DNA for the CDR3: TGTGCCGCACTAGCTCGGGGCAGGGAGACCCAGTACTTC.

This chain uses TRBV13 with TRBJ1-2; the match to TRBD1 covers 11 bases. V lost 4 bases to trimming and J lost 4 bases; unmatched junction nucleotides: 2. The length of the CDR3 is 14 residues. Per the germline V gene, CDR1 is PRHDT and CDR2 is FYEKMQ (reference sequence). CDR3 in amino acids: CASSSGTGGYGYTF. The DNA of the CDR3 is TGTGCCAGCAGCTCCGGGACAGGGGGCTATGGCTACACCTTC.

This clonotype is labeled medium-sized. V is TRBV6-6 and J is TRBJ2-7, with TRBD1 matching 9 bases. The V segment lost 0 bases and the J segment 4 bases; nucleotides outside the gene matches: 10. Germline loops: CDR1 MNHNY, CDR2 SVGAGI (reference sequence). The CDR3 extends over 17 amino acids. In DNA, the CDR3 is TGTGCCAGCAGTTACTCGGGAGTGGGGACAGGGATGTACGAGCAGTACTTC. Its protein product is CASSYSGVGTGMYEQYF.

As DNA, the CDR3 is TGTGCCAGCAGCGTAGGGACTAGCGGGGGAGTGAGCACAGATACGCAGTATTTT. Translating gives CASSVGTSGGVSTDTQYF. The chain uses TRBV9 and TRBJ2-3; 13 nucleotides agree with TRBD2. V was clipped by 0 bases and J by 0 bases; unmatched bases: 4. Germline CDR1 SGDLS, CDR2 YYNGEE. The CDR3 loop spans 18 amino acids.

This clonotype was picked up a small number of times. The rearrangement uses TRBV7-3 and TRBJ2-2; D assignment may be TRBD1 or TRBD2 (5 bases each). This CDR3 contains 15 residues. Germline CDR1 SGHTA, CDR2 FQGTGA. Trimming pared 1 base from V and 5 bases from J, leaving 11 bases between. The CDR3 reads CASSLSRDDTGELFF. The CDR3 DNA reads as TGTGCCAGCAGCTTAAGCAGGGACGATACCGGGGAGCTGTTTTTT.

This clonotype is categorized as medium-sized (0.01 to 0.1%). This chain uses TRBV7-2 with TRBJ2-7; the D gene is possibly TRBD1 (7 bases). CDR3 length: 15 amino acids. Germline values: CDR1 SGHTA, CDR2 FQGNSA. The V and J ends lost 5 bases and 4 bases respectively, with 18 bases between them. In DNA, the CDR3 is TGTGCCAGCAGCCTCCGAGCAGGGGGAGGTTACGAGCAGTACTTC. It translates to CASSLRAGGGYEQYF.

This clonotype is medium-sized (0.01 to 0.1%). The rearrangement joins TRBV18 to TRBJ1-6; the match to TRBD1 covers 9 bases. The V segment lost 6 bases and the J segment 8 bases; nucleotides outside the gene matches: 8. This CDR3 is built from 15 residues. In germline, CDR1 is KGHSH, CDR2 LQKENI. This CDR3 reads CASSRETGGYSPLHF. CDR3 nucleotides: TGTGCCAGCTCGCGCGAGACAGGGGGATATTCACCCCTCCACTTT. Full variable domain (missing parts from reference TRBV18 and TRBJ1-6): NAGVMQNPRHLVRRRGQEARLRCSPMKGHSHVYWYRQLPEEGLKFMVYLQKENIIDESGMPKERFSAEFPKEGPSILRIQQVVRGDSAAYFCASSRETGGYSPLHFGNGTRLTVT.

This clonotype turned up a few times. The V call is TRBV27, the J call TRBJ1-5, with D tentatively TRBD1 (6 bases). V was cut by 6 bases and J by 7 bases, with 34 bases left in between. CDR3 length: 20 amino acids. From germline, CDR1 is MNHEY and CDR2 SMNVEV (reference sequence). This CDR3 is CASRHSRVGTLRDKKQPQHF. The CDR3 region has the DNA TGTGCCAGCAGACATAGTCGGGTAGGGACACTAAGGGATAAGAAGCAGCCCCAGCATTTT.

This clonotype was seen only a few times. The chain carries TRBV27 and TRBJ2-1; tentative D call: TRBD2 (6 bases). Germline V gene sequence: CDR1 MNHEY, CDR2 SMNVEV (reference sequence). V was shortened by 7 bases and J by 6 bases, with 16 bases between the two germline ends. CDR3 length equals 14 residues. The CDR3 is CASTTGLPINEQFF. CDR3 DNA sequence: TGTGCCAGCACCACGGGACTCCCGATCAATGAGCAGTTCTTC.

This clonotype was picked up many times. This chain joins TRBV6-2 or TRBV6-3 and TRBJ1-1; 9 nucleotides agree with TRBD1. The junction had 6 bases not matched to a gene; V was cut back by 5 bases and J by 2 bases. Germline CDR1 is MNHEY and CDR2 is SVGEGT. This CDR3 region has 15 residues. The CDR3 nucleotides read TGTGCCAGCAGTGACCGGGACAGGGCTAACACTGAAGCTTTCTTT. Its protein is CASSDRDRANTEAFF.

This rearrangement joins TRBV30 to TRBJ1-4, with a weak D call TRBD1 (5 bases). The CDR3 length is 16 residues. Germline-derived CDR1 and CDR2 are GTSNPN and SVGIG (reference sequence). Trimming took 0 bases from V and 10 from J, leaving 21 bases between them. Here the CDR3 DNA reads TGTGCCTGGAGTGTACGACAGCCGGGAGTTCTTGGAAAACTGTTTTTT. Its protein is CAWSVRQPGVLGKLFF.

This clonotype appeared a few times. The rearrangement joins TRBV7-3 to TRBJ1-6; 9 bases match TRBD1. The V and J ends lost 5 bases and 7 bases, in that order; junction bases with no gene match: 3. The CDR3 sequence is 14 residues long. Germline values: CDR1 SGHTA, CDR2 FQGTGA. Written as DNA, the CDR3 is TGTGCCAGCAGCGGGACAGGGAACAATTCACCCCTCCACTTT. Its protein product is CASSGTGNNSPLHF.